The rows below give T cell receptor beta chains drawn from one sample of a study of shared clonotypes between healthy human individuals. Assay: immunoSEQ multiplex PCR; the TCRdb copy retains only in-frame clones and omits some. The sample has 640,000 or so clones, approximately 75% seen once. The sequenced sample consisted of memory CD4+ T cells sorted from blood. The receptor source for this set is a woman aged 25-40 years in good health. Each CDR3 is given with its conserved first and last residue. Each record gives: clone size, V gene, J gene, CDR3 protein. Rows may omit the clone size; those that give it use once, few, many or a size class.

abundance: .
v_gene: TRBV5-1
j_gene: TRBJ2-3
CDR3aa: CASSLGRETDTQYF

abundance: .
v_gene: TRBV4-1
j_gene: TRBJ2-1
CDR3aa: CASSQDGGLAGVKNEQFF

abundance: once
v_gene: TRBV11-3
j_gene: TRBJ2-1
CDR3aa: CASSLDQWGGTGEENEQFF

abundance: once
v_gene: TRBV2
j_gene: TRBJ1-2
CDR3aa: CASSEAYGVNYGYTF

abundance: .
v_gene: TRBV4-2
j_gene: TRBJ1-5
CDR3aa: CASSPLWGTVNQPQHF

abundance: once
v_gene: TRBV7-9
j_gene: TRBJ1-4
CDR3aa: CASSSAGAGGLEKLFF

abundance: .
v_gene: TRBV6-5
j_gene: TRBJ2-6
CDR3aa: CASRRESSGANVLTF

abundance: .
v_gene: TRBV6-1
j_gene: TRBJ2-5
CDR3aa: CASSEAGEETQYF

abundance: few
v_gene: TRBV7-8
j_gene: TRBJ2-1
CDR3aa: CASSLNPHNEQFF

abundance: once
v_gene: TRBV6-6
j_gene: TRBJ2-2
CDR3aa: CASIKTVATGELFF

abundance: .
v_gene: TRBV7-2
j_gene: TRBJ2-7
CDR3aa: CASSVGTTYEQYF

abundance: few
v_gene: TRBV20-1
j_gene: TRBJ2-1
CDR3aa: CSARVQAGQFF

abundance: .
v_gene: TRBV19
j_gene: TRBJ2-3
CDR3aa: CASSPPGGNTDTQYF

abundance: few
v_gene: TRBV27
j_gene: TRBJ1-5
CDR3aa: CASSLFLDQPQHF

abundance: .
v_gene: TRBV6-5
j_gene: TRBJ2-6
CDR3aa: CASSYSSAGANVLTF

abundance: .
v_gene: TRBV11-3
j_gene: TRBJ2-1
CDR3aa: CASSLASGGEQFF

abundance: .
v_gene: TRBV29-1
j_gene: TRBJ2-7
CDR3aa: CSVKRFTGTEDEQYF

abundance: .
v_gene: TRBV5-1
j_gene: TRBJ2-7
CDR3aa: CASSPGNGVNYEQYF

abundance: .
v_gene: TRBV6-6
j_gene: TRBJ1-2
CDR3aa: CASSYSRAGNYGYTF

abundance: .
v_gene: TRBV28
j_gene: TRBJ1-4
CDR3aa: CASSGQGREKLFF

abundance: once
v_gene: TRBV5-1
j_gene: .
CDR3aa: CASSWDSGTGDTSYEQYF

abundance: .
v_gene: TRBV11-3
j_gene: TRBJ2-1
CDR3aa: CASSLDSGTGGYNEQFF

abundance: once
v_gene: TRBV9
j_gene: TRBJ2-5
CDR3aa: CASSVTGQETQYF

abundance: many
v_gene: TRBV7-9
j_gene: TRBJ2-7
CDR3aa: CASSPPFRDSSYEQYF

abundance: .
v_gene: TRBV28
j_gene: TRBJ2-7
CDR3aa: CASSLTGQGIHEQYF

abundance: .
v_gene: TRBV15
j_gene: TRBJ1-5
CDR3aa: CATSSDPGQLNQPQHF

abundance: .
v_gene: TRBV5-5
j_gene: TRBJ2-7
CDR3aa: CASSFGTGTWRLHF

abundance: .
v_gene: TRBV2
j_gene: TRBJ1-2
CDR3aa: CASSEWGSVGDGYTF

abundance: .
v_gene: TRBV10-3
j_gene: TRBJ1-1
CDR3aa: CAISDSNIRYTEAFF

abundance: .
v_gene: TRBV19
j_gene: TRBJ2-3
CDR3aa: CASSRTSFTDTQYF

abundance: .
v_gene: TRBV7-9
j_gene: TRBJ1-1
CDR3aa: CASSHQEDTEAFF

abundance: .
v_gene: TRBV29-1
j_gene: TRBJ1-5
CDR3aa: CSVGLGVDQPQHF

abundance: .
v_gene: TRBV6-5
j_gene: TRBJ1-2
CDR3aa: CASTPTSGSSYGYTF

abundance: many
v_gene: TRBV11-2
j_gene: TRBJ2-5
CDR3aa: CASSPGQGETQYF

abundance: .
v_gene: TRBV27
j_gene: TRBJ2-2
CDR3aa: CASSLIRLNTGELFF

abundance: .
v_gene: TRBV7-9
j_gene: TRBJ2-3
CDR3aa: CASSLKAFADTQYF

abundance: .
v_gene: TRBV5-1
j_gene: TRBJ2-3
CDR3aa: CATSDREADTQYF

abundance: .
v_gene: TRBV5-5
j_gene: TRBJ1-5
CDR3aa: CASSSQRGNQPQHF